This TCR beta chain was captured in a study of cytomegalovirus exposure and HLA in healthy donors. Remarks on this clone: Its specificity is unknown.

60 Vbeta and 13 Jbeta primers were used in PCR. Data came from immunoSEQ multiplex PCR; TCRdb stores just in-frame clones and leaves some out. The sample records roughly 79,000 clones, approximately 74% being singletons. V trimming: 0 bases; J trimming: 6 bases; junction bases outside the gene matches: 6. The CDR3 contains 15 residues. Germline assignment: CDR1 LNHNV and CDR2 YYDKDF (reference sequence). Findings and caveats of the study: Approximately 160 TCR beta chains were listed as cytomegalovirus-associated. Highly shared variants forming one cluster were likely a sequencing artifact.

This chain connects TRBV15 to TRBJ2-7, with 9 bases fitting TRBD1. The clonotype comes from a woman aged 45-65 years in good health and CMV-seropositive. The sample was PBMCs. The CDR3 region has the DNA TGTGCCACCAGCAGAGAGACAGGGGGTGGGGTCGAGCAGTACTTC. It is translated as CATSRETGGGVEQYF.